The clone carrying this TCR beta chain rates as medium-sized. Its antigen is unidentified. This specimen comes from a study of metastatic and nonmetastatic thyroid tumors. Study-level results: It was reportedly found that TCR beta diversity was significantly higher in malignant thyroid tumors than in benign nodules, a difference seen in both blood and tumor samples.

In germline, CDR1 is GTSNPN, CDR2 SVGIG (reference sequence). V lost 3 bases to trimming and J lost 4 bases, with 15 bases between them. The CDR3 runs to 14 residues. Treatment of any kind had been given to no patient before thyroid surgery. MiXCR reprocessed the PCR reads for TCRdb. The data contain about 20,000 clones, 25% to 30% of them singletons. Sequencing used tumor tissue. The receptor's source is a male donor with papillary thyroid cancer or a benign thyroid nodule (not recorded which). Some clones in this sample may be carry-over from other donors' samples. The chain links TRBV30 to TRBJ1-2; a weak D match, TRBD1 (5 bases). This chain's CDR3 is CAWRTLEGFYGYTF. Written as DNA, the CDR3 is TGTGCCTGGAGGACACTGGAGGGGTTCTATGGCTACACCTTC.